This TCR beta chain was sequenced for a study of blood T cell repertoires in COVID-19. In the study overall: There were acute and convalescent COVID-19 samples, and they came from the United States, Italy and Spain. Sources were T cells, B-cell-depleted T cells, or PBMCs; the material itself was cDNA or gDNA.

Source study methods: Amplification of reference gene primers provided the estimated nucleated cell counts. The table came from immunoSEQ multiplex PCR; TCRdb's copy has only in-frame clones and leaves some out. Clone size and the V and J calls come from that table; the DNA yielded D and trimming. The sample lists roughly 110,000 clones, around nine tenths occurring once. Germline V gives CDR1 SGHRS, CDR2 YFSETQ. Trimming took off 0 bases at V and 4 bases at J, with 13 bases between the two ends. CDR3 length: 15 residues. V usage is TRBV5-1 and J usage is TRBJ2-5, with D unclear. The material sequenced was peripheral blood. The sequence derives from a human donor with acute or convalescent COVID-19. The donor label of this sample is uncertain. The chain's CDR3 is CASSLAQSGGETQYF. The CDR3 bases are TGCGCCAGCAGCTTGGCCCAGTCGGGTGGAGAGACCCAGTACTTC.